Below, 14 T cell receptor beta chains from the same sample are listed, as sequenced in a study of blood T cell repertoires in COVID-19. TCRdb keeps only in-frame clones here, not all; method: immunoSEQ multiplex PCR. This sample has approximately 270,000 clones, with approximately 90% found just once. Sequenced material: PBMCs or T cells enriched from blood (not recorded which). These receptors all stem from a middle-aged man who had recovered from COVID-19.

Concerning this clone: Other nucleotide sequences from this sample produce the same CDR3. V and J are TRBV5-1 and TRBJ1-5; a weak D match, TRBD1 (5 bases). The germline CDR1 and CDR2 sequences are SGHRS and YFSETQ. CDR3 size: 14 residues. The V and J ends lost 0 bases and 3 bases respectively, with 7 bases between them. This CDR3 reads CASSLEGANQPQHF. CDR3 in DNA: TGCGCCAGCAGCTTGGAAGGGGCCAATCAGCCCCAGCATTTT.

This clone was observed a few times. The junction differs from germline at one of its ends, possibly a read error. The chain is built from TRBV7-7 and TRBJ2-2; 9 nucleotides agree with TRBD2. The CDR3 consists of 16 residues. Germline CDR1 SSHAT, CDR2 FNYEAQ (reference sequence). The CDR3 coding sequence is TGTGCTAGCAGCCCTCGGACTAGCGCGAACACCGGGGAGCTGTTTTTT. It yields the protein CASSPRTSANTGELFF.

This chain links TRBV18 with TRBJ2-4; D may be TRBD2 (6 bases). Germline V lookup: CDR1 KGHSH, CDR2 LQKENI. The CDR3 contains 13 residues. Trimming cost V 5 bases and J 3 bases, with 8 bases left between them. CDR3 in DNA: TGTGCCAGCTCATCCGGGGGCAAAAACATTCAGTACTTC. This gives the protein CASSSGGKNIQYF.

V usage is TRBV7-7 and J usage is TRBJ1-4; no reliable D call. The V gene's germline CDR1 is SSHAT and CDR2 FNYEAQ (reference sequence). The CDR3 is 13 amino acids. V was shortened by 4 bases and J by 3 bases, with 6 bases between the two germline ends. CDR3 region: CASSSDSNEKLFF. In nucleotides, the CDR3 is TGTGCCAGCAGCTCAGACTCTAATGAAAAACTGTTTTTT.

The CDR3 nucleotides read TGTGCCAGCAGTCAGGGACAGGGGGCTCCTCGTTCACCCCTCCACTTT. Translating gives CASSQGQGAPRSPLHF. The chain recombines TRBV27 with TRBJ1-6; 12 bases fit TRBD1. Losses at the gene ends were 5 bases for V and 9 bases for J; bases not matched to a gene: 8. The CDR3 length is 16 residues. Germline V lookup: CDR1 MNHEY, CDR2 SMNVEV (reference sequence).

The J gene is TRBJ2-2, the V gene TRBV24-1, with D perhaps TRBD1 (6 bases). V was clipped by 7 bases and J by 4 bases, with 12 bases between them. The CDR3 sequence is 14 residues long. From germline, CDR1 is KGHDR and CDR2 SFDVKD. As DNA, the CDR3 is TGTGCCACCAGAGGGACATTCGGCACCGGGGAGCTGTTTTTT. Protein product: CATRGTFGTGELFF.

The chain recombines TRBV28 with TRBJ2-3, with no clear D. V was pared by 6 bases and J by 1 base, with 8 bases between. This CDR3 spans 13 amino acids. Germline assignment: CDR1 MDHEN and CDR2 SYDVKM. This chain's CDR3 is CASRTEGTDTQYF. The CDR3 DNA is TGTGCCAGCAGAACAGAAGGCACAGATACGCAGTATTTT.

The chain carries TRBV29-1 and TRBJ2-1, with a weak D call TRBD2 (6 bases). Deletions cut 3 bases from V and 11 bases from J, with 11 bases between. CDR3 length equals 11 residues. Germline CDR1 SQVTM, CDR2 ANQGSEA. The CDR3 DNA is TGCAGCGTTGAGGAGGGGCGTAAGCAGTTCTTC. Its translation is CSVEEGRKQFF.

This CDR3 is CASSLVGREAFF. CDR3 bases: TGTGCCAGCAGCTTGGTGGGCCGTGAGGCTTTCTTT. The rearrangement joins TRBV5-6 to TRBJ1-1; D ambiguous. Per the germline V gene, CDR1 is SGHDT and CDR2 is YYEEEE. V was pared by 0 bases and J by 11 bases, with 11 bases between. The CDR3 is made up of 12 amino acids.

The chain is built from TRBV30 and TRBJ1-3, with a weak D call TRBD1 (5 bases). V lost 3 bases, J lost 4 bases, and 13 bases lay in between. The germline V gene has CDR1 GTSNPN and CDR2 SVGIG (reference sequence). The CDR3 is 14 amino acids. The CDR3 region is CAWRGKGAGNTIYF. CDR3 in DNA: TGTGCCTGGAGAGGAAAAGGGGCAGGAAACACCATATATTTT. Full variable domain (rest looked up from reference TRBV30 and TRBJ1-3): SQTIHQWPATLVQPVGSPLSLECTVEGTSNPNLYWYRQAAGRGLQLLFYSVGIGQISSEVPQNLSASRPQDRQFILSSKKLLLSDSGFYLCAWRGKGAGNTIYFGEGSWLTVV.

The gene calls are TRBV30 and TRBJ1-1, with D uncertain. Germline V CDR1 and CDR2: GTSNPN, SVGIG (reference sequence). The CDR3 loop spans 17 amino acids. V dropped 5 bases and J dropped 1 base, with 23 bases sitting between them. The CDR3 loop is CAWVLLGRRRRNTEAFF. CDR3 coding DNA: TGTGCCTGGGTTCTTCTCGGACGGAGGCGGCGGAACACTGAAGCTTTCTTT.

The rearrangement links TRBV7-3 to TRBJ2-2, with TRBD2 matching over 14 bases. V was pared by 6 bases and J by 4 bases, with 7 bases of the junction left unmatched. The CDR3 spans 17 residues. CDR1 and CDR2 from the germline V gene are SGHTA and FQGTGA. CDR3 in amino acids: CASRGLAGVGVTGELFF. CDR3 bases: TGTGCCAGCAGGGGACTAGCGGGGGTAGGTGTCACCGGGGAGCTGTTTTTT. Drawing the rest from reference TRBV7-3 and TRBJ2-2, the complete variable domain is GAGVSQTPSNKVTEKGKYVELRCDPISGHTALYWYRQSLGQGPEFLIYFQGTGAADDSGLPNDRFFAVRPEGSVSTLKIQRTERGDSAVYLCASRGLAGVGVTGELFFGEGSRLTVL.

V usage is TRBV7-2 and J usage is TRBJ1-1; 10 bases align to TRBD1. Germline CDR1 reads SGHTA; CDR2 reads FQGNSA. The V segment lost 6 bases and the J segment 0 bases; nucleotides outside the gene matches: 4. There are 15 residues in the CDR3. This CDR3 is CASRGTGDMNTEAFF. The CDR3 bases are TGTGCCAGCAGGGGGACAGGGGACATGAACACTGAAGCTTTCTTT.

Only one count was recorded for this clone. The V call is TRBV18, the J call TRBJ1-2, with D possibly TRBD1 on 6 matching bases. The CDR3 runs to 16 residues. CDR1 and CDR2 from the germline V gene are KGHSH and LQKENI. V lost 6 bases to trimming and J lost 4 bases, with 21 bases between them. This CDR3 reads CASSLNVGDTVYGYTF. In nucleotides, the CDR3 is TGTGCCAGCTCCCTGAATGTAGGGGACACAGTCTATGGCTACACCTTC.